This entry features one T cell receptor (beta chain) sequence. Its specificity is not known. This likely stems from a read error, as it lies one base from a far larger clone. Time point given: newly diagnosed GD, antithyroid drugs for less than 3 months. After RNA was extracted from PBMCs, the TCR library was made from it. The TCR beta library used iRepertoire HTBI primers with Arm-PCR amplification of CDR3. TCRdb itself ran the multiplex PCR reads through MiXCR, one entry per CDR3 protein. The sample records about 470,000 distinct CDR3 sequences, around 15% being singletons. The data stem from a study of regulatory T cells in long-lasting Graves disease. At the level of the study: Antithyroid drug exposure in newly diagnosed Graves' patients had lasted under 3 months.

Germline lookup yields CDR1 SGHTA and CDR2 FQGNSA. J was trimmed by 7 bases and V by 6 bases; bases with no gene match: 11. The CDR3 consists of 15 residues. Study observations and caveats: Researchers examined only peripheral blood and not thyroid tissue.

These same records also appear under a second study, on T cells in Graves' hyperthyroidism and ophthalmopathy. From that second work: For the diagnoses, clinical symptoms, serum thyroxine and TRAb, thyroid ultrasound and orbital computed tomography were used.

The starting material was peripheral blood mononuclear cells (PBMCs), obtained at new diagnosis, from a patient treated with antithyroid drugs. The genes are TRBV7-2 and TRBJ2-7; 11 bases are shared with TRBD2. The sequence came from a man in his forties with Graves disease. The CDR3 DNA follows: TGTGCCAGCAGTCAGCATGGACTAGCGGGTAATGAGCAGTACTTC. Amino acids: CASSQHGLAGNEQYF. Using reference TRBV7-2 and TRBJ2-7 for the parts outside the CDR3, the full variable domain is GAGVSQSPSNKVTEKGKDVELRCDPISGHTALYWYRQSLGQGLEFLIYFQGNSAPDKSGLPSDRFSAERTGGSVSTLTIQRTQQEDSAVYLCASSQHGLAGNEQYFGPGTRLTVT.